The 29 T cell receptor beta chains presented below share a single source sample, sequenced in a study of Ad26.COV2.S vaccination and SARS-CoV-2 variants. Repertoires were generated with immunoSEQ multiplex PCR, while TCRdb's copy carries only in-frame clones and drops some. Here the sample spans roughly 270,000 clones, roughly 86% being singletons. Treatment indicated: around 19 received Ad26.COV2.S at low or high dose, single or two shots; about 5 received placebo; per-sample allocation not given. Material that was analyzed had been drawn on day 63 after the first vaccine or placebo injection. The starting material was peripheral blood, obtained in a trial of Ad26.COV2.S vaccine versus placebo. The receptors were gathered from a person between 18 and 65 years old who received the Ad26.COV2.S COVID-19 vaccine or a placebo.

CDR3 coding DNA: TGTGCCAGCACCCAGGGGACTAGCGGGCAAGAGACCCAGTACTTC. It codes for CASTQGTSGQETQYF. The chain couples TRBV5-8 to TRBJ2-5; 12 nucleotides match TRBD2. CDR3 length: 15 residues. Germline V gene sequence: CDR1 SGHTS, CDR2 YDEGEE. Unmatched junction bases numbered 5, after V lost 6 bases and J lost 2 bases.

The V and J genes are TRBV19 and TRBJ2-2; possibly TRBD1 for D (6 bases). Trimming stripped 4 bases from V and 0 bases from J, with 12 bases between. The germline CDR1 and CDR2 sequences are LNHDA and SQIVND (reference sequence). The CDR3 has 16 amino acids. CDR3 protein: CASSTDRTSNTGELFF. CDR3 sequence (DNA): TGTGCCAGTAGTACCGACAGGACCTCGAACACCGGGGAGCTGTTTTTT.

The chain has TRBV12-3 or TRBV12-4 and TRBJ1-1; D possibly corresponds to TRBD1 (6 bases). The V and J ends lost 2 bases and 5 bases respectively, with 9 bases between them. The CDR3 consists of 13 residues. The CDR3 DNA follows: TGTGCCAGCAGTTTATACAGGGAGACTGAAGCTTTCTTT. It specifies CASSLYRETEAFF.

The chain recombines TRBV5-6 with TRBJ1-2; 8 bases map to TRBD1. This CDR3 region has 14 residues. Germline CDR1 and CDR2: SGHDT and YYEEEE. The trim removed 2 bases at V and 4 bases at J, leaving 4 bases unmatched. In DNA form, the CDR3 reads TGTGCCAGCAGCTTTGGACAGGGTCTCTATGGCTACACCTTC. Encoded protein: CASSFGQGLYGYTF.

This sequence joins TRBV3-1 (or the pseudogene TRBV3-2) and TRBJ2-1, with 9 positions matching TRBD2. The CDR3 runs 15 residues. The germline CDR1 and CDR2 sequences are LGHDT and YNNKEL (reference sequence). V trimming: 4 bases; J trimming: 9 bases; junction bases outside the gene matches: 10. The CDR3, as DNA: TGTGCCAGCAGCCCTAGCGGGACTAGGTGGGTTGAGCAGTTCTTC. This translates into CASSPSGTRWVEQFF.

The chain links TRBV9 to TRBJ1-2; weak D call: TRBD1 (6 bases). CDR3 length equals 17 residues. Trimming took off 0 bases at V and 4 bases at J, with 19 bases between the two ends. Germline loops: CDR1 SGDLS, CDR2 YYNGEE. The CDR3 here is CASSVEGARGGSYGYTF. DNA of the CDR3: TGTGCCAGCAGCGTAGAAGGGGCCAGGGGAGGAAGCTATGGCTACACCTTC.

Written as DNA, the CDR3 is TGTGCCAGCAGCTTAGACCGAGGGCTACGGGCGAACTACGAGCAGTACTTC. Translated, it gives CASSLDRGLRANYEQYF. The chain uses TRBV11-2 and TRBJ2-7, with a tentative D call TRBD2 (5 bases). Germline CDR1 reads SGHAT; CDR2 reads FQNNGV. CDR3 length: 17 amino acids. V shed 0 bases and J shed 3 bases, with 18 bases lying between them.

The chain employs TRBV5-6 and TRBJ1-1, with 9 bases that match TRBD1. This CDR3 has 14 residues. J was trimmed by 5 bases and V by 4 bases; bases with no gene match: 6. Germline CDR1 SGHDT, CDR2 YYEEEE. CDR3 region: CASSDTGGGTEAFF. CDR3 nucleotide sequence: TGTGCCAGCAGCGATACAGGGGGCGGGACTGAAGCTTTCTTT.

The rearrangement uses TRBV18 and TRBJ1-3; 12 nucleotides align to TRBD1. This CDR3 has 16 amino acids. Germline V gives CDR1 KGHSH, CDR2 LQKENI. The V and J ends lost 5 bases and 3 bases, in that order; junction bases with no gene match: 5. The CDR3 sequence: CASSDGTGGRGNTIYF. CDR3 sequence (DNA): TGTGCCAGCTCAGATGGGACAGGGGGCCGTGGAAACACCATATATTTT.

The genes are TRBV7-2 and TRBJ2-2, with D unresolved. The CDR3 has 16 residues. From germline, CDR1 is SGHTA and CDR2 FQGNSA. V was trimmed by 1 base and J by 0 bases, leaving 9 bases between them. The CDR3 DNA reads TGTGCCAGCAGCTTAGTTCTGGGGACGAACACCGGGGAGCTGTTTTTT. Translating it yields CASSLVLGTNTGELFF.

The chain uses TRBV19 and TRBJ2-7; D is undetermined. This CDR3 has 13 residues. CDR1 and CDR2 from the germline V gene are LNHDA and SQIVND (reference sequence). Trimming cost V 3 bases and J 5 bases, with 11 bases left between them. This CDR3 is CASSISGINEQYF. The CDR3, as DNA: TGTGCCAGTAGTATTTCTGGTATCAACGAGCAGTACTTC. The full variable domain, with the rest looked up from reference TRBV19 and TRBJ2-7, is DGGITQSPKYLFRKEGQNVTLSCEQNLNHDAMYWYRQDPGQGLRLIYYSQIVNDFQKGDIAEGYSVSREKKESFPLTVTSAQKNPTAFYLCASSISGINEQYFGPGTRLTVT.

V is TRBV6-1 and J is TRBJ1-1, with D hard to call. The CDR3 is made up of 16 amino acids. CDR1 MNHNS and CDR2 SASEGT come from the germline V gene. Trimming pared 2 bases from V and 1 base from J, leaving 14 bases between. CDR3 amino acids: CASSERSEGPNTEAFF. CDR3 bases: TGTGCCAGCAGTGAACGGTCCGAGGGTCCGAACACTGAAGCTTTCTTT.

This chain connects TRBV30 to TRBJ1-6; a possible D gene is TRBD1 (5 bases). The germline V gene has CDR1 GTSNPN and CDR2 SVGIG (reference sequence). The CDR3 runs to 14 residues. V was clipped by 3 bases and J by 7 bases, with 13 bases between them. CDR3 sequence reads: CAWSQGSRNSPLHF. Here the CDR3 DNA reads TGTGCCTGGAGCCAGGGATCGCGGAATTCACCCCTCCACTTT.

CDR3 amino acids: CASSPGQALLEAFF. The CDR3 coding sequence is TGTGCCAGCTCACCAGGTCAGGCTCTGCTTGAAGCTTTCTTT. This chain connects TRBV18 to TRBJ1-1; D is unresolved. The ends were cut back, 2 bases at V and 7 bases at J, with 14 bases in the middle. The germline V gene has CDR1 KGHSH and CDR2 LQKENI. The CDR3 runs 14 residues.

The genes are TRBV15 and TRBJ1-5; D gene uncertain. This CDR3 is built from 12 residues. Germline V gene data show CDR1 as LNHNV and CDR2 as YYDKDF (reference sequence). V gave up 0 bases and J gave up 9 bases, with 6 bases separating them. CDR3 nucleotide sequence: TGTGCCACCAGCAGAGAGCACGGGCCCCAGCATTTT. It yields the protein CATSREHGPQHF.

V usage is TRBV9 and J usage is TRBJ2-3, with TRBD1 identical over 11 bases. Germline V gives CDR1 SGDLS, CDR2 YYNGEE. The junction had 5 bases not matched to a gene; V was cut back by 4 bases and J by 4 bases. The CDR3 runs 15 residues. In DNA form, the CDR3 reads TGTGCCAGCAGCCCAGGACAGGGGGCCGCAGATACGCAGTATTTT. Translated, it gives CASSPGQGAADTQYF.

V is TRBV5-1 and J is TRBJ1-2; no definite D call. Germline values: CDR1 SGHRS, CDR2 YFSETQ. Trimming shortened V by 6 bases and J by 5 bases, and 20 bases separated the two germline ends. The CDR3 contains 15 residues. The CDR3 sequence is CASMLTPTIEYGYTF. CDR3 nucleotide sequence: TGCGCCAGCATGCTCACCCCGACAATAGAATATGGCTACACCTTC.

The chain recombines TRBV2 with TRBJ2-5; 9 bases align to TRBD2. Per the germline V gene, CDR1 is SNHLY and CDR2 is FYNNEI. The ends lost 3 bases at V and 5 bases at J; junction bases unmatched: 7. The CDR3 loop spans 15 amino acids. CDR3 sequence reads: CASSERRGGWETQYF. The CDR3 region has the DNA TGTGCCAGCAGTGAGCGGCGGGGGGGCTGGGAGACCCAGTACTTC.

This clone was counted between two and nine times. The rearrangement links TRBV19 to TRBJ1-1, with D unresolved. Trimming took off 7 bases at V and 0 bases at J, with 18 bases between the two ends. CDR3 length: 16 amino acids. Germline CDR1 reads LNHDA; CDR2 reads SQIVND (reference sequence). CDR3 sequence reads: CASTKGLEGLNTEAFF. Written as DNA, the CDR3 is TGTGCCAGTACAAAGGGTCTGGAGGGCCTGAACACTGAAGCTTTCTTT.

The CDR3, as DNA: TGTGCCAGCAGCCAAGGTTTGGGACCCTACGAGCAGTACTTC. This sequence encodes CASSQGLGPYEQYF. The genes are TRBV14 and TRBJ2-7; either TRBD1 or TRBD2 may supply D (5 bases each). CDR1 and CDR2 (germline): SGHDN, FVKESK. V was clipped by 1 base and J by 2 bases, with 9 bases between them. CDR3 length: 14 residues. Together with reference TRBV14 and TRBJ2-7, the CDR3 gives the full variable domain: EAGVTQFPSHSVIEKGQTVTLRCDPISGHDNLYWYRRVMGKEIKFLLHFVKESKQDESGMPNNRFLAERTGGTYSTLKVQPAELEDSGVYFCASSQGLGPYEQYFGPGTRLTVT.

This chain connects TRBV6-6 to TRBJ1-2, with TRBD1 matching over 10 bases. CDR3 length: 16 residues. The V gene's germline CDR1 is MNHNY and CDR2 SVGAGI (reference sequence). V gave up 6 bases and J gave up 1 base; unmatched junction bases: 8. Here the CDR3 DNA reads TGTGCCAGCAGCCTTAGCGGACAGGGGGTTAACTATGGCTACACCTTC. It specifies CASSLSGQGVNYGYTF.

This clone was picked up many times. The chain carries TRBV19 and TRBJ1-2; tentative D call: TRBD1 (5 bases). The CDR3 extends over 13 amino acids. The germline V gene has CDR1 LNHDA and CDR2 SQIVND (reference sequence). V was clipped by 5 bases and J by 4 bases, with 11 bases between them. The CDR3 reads CASSPQGFYGYTF. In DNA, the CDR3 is TGTGCCAGTAGTCCCCAGGGATTCTATGGCTACACCTTC.

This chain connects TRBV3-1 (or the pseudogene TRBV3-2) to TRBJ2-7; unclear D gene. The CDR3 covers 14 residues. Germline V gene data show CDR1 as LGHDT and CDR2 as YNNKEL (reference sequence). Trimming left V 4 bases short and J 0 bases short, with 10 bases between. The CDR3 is CASSPPRSSYEQYF. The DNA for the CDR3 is TGTGCCAGCAGCCCACCCCGGAGCTCCTACGAGCAGTACTTC.

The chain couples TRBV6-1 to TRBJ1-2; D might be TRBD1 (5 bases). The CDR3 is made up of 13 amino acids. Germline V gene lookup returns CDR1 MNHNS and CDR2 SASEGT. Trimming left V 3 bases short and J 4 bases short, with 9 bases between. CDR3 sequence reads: CASSEERGYGYTF. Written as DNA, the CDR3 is TGTGCCAGCAGTGAGGAAAGGGGCTATGGCTACACCTTC.

The CDR3 loop is CASSYDGYHTDTQYF. In nucleotides, the CDR3 is TGTGCCAGCAGTTACGACGGTTATCACACAGATACGCAGTATTTT. The V call is TRBV6-6, the J call TRBJ2-3; D unresolved. V was cut by 2 bases and J by 2 bases, with 11 bases left in between. Germline CDR1 MNHNY, CDR2 SVGAGI (reference sequence). The CDR3 is 15 amino acids.

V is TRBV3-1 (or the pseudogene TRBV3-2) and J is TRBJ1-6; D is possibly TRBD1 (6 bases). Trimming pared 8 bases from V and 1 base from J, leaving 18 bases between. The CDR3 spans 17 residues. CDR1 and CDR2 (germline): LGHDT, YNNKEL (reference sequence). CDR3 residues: CASSQDSTYSYNSPLHF. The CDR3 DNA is TGTGCCAGCTCCCAGGACAGTACGTATTCCTATAATTCACCCCTCCACTTT.

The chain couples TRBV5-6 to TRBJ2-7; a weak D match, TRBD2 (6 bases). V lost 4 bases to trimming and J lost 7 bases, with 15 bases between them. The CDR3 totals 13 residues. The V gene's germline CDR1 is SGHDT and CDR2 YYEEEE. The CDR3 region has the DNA TGTGCCAGCAGCCCGGTGGGGGGTAGTGAGCAGTACTTC. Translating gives CASSPVGGSEQYF.

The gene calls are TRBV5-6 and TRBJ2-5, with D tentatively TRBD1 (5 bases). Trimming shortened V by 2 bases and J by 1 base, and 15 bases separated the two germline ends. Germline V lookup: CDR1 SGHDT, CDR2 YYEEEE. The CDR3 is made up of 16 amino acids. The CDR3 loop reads CASSLRPGLSQETQYF. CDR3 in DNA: TGTGCCAGCAGCTTAAGACCAGGGTTAAGCCAAGAGACCCAGTACTTC.

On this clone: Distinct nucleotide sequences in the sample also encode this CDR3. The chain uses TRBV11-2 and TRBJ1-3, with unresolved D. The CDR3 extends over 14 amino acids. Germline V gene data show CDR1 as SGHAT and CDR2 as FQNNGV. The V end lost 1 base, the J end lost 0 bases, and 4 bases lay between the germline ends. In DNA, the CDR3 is TGTGCCAGCAGCTTAGGTTCCTCTGGAAACACCATATATTTT. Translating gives CASSLGSSGNTIYF.